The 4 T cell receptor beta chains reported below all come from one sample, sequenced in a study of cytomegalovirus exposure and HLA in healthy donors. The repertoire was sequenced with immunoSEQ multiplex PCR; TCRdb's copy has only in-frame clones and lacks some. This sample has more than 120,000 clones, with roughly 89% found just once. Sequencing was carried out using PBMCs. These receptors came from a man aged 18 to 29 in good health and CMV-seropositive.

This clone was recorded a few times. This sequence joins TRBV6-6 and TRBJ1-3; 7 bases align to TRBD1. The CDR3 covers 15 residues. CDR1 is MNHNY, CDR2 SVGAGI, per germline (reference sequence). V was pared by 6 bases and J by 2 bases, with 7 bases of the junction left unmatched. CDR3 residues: CASSDRETAGNTIYF. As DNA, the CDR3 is TGTGCCAGCAGCGACAGGGAGACTGCTGGAAACACCATATATTTT.

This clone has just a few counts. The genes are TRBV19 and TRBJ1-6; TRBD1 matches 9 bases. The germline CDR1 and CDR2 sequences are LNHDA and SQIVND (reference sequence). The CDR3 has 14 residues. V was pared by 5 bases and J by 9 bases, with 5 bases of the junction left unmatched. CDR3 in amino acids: CASSPTGGGSPLHF. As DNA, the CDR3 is TGTGCCAGTAGTCCAACAGGGGGCGGTTCACCCCTCCACTTT.

As DNA, the CDR3 is TGCGCCAGCAGCACCCTCGATACCCCGGGACAGGGGGCGCCAAGTGAAAAACTGTTTTTT. This codes for CASSTLDTPGQGAPSEKLFF. This sequence joins TRBV4-1 and TRBJ1-4, with 12 bases matching TRBD1. Germline values: CDR1 MGHRA, CDR2 YSYEKL. Trimming took 5 bases from V and 7 from J; bases not matched to a gene: 20. CDR3 size: 20 residues.

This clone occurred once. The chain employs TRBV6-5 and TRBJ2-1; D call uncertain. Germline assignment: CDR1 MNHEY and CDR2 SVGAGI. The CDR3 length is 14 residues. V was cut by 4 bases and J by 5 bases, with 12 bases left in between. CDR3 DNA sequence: TGTGCCAGCAGTTGGCAGGCTCCCGACAATGAGCAGTTCTTC. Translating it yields CASSWQAPDNEQFF.